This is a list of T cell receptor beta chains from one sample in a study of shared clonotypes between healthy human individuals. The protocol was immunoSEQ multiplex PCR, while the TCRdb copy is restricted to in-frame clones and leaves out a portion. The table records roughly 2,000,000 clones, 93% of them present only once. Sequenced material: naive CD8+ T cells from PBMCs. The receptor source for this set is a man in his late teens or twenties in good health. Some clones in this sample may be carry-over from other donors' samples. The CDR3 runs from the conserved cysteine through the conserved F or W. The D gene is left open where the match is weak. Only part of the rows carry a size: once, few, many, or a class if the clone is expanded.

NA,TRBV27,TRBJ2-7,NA,CASMGGGEQYF,TGTGCCAGCATGGGTGGTGGCGAGCAGTACTTC
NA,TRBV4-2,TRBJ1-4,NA,CASSQTSRTTNEKLFF,TGTGCCAGCAGCCAAACCTCACGCACAACTAATGAAAAACTGTTTTTT
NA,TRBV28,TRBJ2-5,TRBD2,CASSPGGEETQYF,TGTGCCAGCAGTCCTGGGGGGGAAGAGACCCAGTACTTC
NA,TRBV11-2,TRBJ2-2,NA,CASSHRRAGNTGELFF,TGTGCCAGCAGCCACCGGAGGGCCGGGAACACCGGGGAGCTGTTTTTT
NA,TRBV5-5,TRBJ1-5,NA,CASSLGVNQPQHF,TGTGCCAGCAGCTTGGGAGTCAATCAGCCCCAGCATTTT
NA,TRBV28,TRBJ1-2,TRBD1,CASSLPGQSANYGYTF,TGTGCCAGCAGTCTACCGGGACAGTCAGCTAACTATGGCTACACCTTC
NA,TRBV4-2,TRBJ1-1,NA,CASSQLTEAFF,TGTGCCAGCAGCCAACTCACTGAAGCTTTCTTT
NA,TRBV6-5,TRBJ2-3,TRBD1,CASSRQGFGTDTQYF,TGTGCCAGCAGCCGACAGGGGTTCGGCACAGATACGCAGTATTTT
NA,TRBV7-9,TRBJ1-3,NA,CASSQESFGRIYGNTIYF,TGTGCCAGCAGCCAAGAGTCTTTTGGCAGAATATATGGAAACACCATATATTTT
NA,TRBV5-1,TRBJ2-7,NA,CASSSGVSYEQYF,TGCGCCAGCAGCTCGGGGGTCTCCTACGAGCAGTACTTC
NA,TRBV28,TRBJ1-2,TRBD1,CASMRQGANYGYTF,TGTGCCAGTATGAGACAGGGAGCAAACTATGGCTACACCTTC
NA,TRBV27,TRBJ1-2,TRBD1,CASSPDRGLSSSGYTF,TGTGCCAGCAGTCCCGACAGGGGGCTATCGTCCTCTGGCTACACCTTC
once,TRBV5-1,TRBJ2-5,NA,CASRLTETQYF,TGCGCCAGCCGTTTGACGGAGACCCAGTACTTC
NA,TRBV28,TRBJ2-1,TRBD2,CASTLGAGMANEQFF,TGTGCCAGCACCCTTGGAGCGGGAATGGCGAATGAGCAGTTCTTC
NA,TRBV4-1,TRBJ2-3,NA,CASSRAIEATDTQYF,TGCGCCAGCAGCCGAGCGATTGAGGCCACAGATACGCAGTATTTT
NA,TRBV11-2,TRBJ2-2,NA,CASTGGDAGELFF,TGTGCCAGCACCGGAGGGGACGCCGGGGAGCTGTTTTTT
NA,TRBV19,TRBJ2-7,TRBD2,CASSAVGGDWTYEQYF,TGTGCCAGTAGTGCCGTTGGGGGGGACTGGACCTACGAGCAGTACTTC
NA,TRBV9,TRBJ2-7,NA,CASSVGGDGAYEQYF,TGTGCCAGCAGCGTAGGGGGAGACGGCGCCTACGAGCAGTACTTC
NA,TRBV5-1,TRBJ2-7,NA,CASSFMGLAYEQYF,TGCGCCAGCAGCTTTATGGGGCTAGCATACGAGCAGTACTTC